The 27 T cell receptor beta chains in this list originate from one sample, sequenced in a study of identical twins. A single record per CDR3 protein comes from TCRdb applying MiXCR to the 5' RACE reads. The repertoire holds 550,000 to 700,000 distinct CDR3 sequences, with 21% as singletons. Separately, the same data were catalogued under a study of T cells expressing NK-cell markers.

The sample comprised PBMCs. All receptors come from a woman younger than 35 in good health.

CDR3 sequence (DNA): TGTGCCAGCCGGAGGATTGGGTACAATGAGCAGTTCTTC. This codes for CASRRIGYNEQFF. V and J are TRBV27 and TRBJ2-1, with D possibly matching TRBD2 (5 bases). Trimming took 8 bases from V and 4 from J, leaving 12 bases between them. The CDR3 is made up of 13 amino acids. Germline loops: CDR1 MNHEY, CDR2 SMNVEV (reference sequence).

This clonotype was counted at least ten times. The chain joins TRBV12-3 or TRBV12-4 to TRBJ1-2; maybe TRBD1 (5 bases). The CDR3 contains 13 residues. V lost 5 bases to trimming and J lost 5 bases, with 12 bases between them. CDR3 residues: CASSREGRYGYTF. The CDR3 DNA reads TGTGCCAGCAGTCGTGAGGGGCGGTATGGCTACACCTTC.

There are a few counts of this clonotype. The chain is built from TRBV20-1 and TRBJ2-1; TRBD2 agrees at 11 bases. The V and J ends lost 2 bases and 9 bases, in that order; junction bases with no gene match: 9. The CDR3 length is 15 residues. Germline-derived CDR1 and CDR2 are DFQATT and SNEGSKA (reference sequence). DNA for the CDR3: TGCAGTGCTAGACCATCGGGACTAGCGGTCGGTGAGCAGTTCTTC. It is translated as CSARPSGLAVGEQFF.

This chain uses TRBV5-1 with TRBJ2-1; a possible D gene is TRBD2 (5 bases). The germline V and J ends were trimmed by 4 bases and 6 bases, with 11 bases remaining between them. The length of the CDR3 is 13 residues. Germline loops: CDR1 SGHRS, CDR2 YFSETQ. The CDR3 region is CASSQGSSNEQFF. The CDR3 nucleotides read TGCGCCAGCAGCCAAGGGAGCTCCAATGAGCAGTTCTTC.

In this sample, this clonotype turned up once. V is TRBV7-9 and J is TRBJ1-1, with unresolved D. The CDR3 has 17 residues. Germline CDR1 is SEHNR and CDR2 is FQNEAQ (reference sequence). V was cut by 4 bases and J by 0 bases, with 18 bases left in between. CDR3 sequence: CASSSEQERYMNTEAFF. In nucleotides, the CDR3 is TGTGCCAGCAGCTCAGAGCAGGAGCGCTACATGAACACTGAAGCTTTCTTT.

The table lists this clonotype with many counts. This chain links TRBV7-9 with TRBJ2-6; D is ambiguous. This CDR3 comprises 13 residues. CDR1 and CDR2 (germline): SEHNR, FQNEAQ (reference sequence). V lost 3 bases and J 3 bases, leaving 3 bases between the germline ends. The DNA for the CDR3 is TGTGCCAGCAGCTTTCGTGGGGCCAACGTCCTGACTTTC. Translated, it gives CASSFRGANVLTF.

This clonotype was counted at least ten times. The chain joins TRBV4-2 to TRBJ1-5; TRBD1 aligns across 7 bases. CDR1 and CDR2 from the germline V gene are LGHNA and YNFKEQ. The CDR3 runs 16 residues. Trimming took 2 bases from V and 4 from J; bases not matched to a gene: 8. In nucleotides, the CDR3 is TGTGCCAGCAGCCAAATTACGACAGGGAGGAATCAGCCCCAGCATTTT. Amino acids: CASSQITTGRNQPQHF.

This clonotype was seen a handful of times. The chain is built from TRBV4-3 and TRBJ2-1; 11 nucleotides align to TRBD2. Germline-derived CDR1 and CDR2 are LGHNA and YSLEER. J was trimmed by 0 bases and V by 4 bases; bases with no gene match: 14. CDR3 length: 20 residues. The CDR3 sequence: CASSRSVTSGMTSSYNEQFF. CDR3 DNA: TGCGCCAGCAGCCGCTCTGTGACTAGCGGGATGACCAGCTCCTACAATGAGCAGTTCTTC.

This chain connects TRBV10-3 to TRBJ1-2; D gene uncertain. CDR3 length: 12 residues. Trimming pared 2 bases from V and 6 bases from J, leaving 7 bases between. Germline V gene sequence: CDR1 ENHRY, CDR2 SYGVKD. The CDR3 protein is CAISEDTNGYTF. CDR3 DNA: TGTGCCATCAGTGAGGACACAAATGGCTACACCTTC.

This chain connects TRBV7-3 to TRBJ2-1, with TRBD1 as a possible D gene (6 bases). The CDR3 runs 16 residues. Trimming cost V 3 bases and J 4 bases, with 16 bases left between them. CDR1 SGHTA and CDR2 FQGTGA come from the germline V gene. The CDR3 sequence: CASSLTRDKQYNEQFF. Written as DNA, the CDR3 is TGTGCCAGCAGCTTGACCCGGGACAAACAATACAATGAGCAGTTCTTC.

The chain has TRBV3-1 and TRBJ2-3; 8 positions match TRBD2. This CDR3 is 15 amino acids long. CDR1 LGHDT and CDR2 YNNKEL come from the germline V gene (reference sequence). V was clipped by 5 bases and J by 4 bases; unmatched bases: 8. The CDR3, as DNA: TGTGCCAGCAGCGTCGACGGGAGGGCCGCAGATACGCAGTATTTT. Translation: CASSVDGRAADTQYF.

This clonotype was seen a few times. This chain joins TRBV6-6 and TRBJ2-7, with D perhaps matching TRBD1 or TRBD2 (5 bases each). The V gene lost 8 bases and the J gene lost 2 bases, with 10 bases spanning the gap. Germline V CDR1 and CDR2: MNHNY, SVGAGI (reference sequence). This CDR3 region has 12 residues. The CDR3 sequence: CASGGNTYEQYF. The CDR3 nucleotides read TGTGCCAGCGGGGGTAATACCTACGAGCAGTACTTC.

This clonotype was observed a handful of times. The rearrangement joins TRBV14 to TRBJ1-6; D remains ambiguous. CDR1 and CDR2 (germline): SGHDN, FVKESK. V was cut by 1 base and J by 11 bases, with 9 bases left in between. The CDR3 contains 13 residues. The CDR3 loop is CASSQGPGAPLHF. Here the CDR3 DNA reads TGTGCCAGCAGCCAAGGCCCTGGGGCACCCCTCCACTTT.

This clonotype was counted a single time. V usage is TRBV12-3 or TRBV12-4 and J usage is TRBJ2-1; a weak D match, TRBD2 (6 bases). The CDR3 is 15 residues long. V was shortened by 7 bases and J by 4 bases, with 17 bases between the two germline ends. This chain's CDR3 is CASTLRVSGYNEQFF. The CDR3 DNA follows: TGTGCCAGCACCCTCCGTGTTAGCGGATACAATGAGCAGTTCTTC.

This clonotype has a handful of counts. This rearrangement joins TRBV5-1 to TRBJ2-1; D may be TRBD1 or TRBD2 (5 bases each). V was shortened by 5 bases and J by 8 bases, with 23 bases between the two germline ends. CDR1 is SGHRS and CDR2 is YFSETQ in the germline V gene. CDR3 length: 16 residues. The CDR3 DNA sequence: TGCGCCAGCAGTCCGGGGTCGTGGGGGTCTGGTGATGAGCAGTTCTTC. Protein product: CASSPGSWGSGDEQFF.

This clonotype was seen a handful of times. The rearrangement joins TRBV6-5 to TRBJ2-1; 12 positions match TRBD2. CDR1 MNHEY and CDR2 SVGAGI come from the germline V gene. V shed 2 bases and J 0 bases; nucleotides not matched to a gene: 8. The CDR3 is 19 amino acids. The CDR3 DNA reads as TGTGCCAGCAGTTACCTCGGACTAGCGGGGCGTAGCTCCTACAATGAGCAGTTCTTC. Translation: CASSYLGLAGRSSYNEQFF.

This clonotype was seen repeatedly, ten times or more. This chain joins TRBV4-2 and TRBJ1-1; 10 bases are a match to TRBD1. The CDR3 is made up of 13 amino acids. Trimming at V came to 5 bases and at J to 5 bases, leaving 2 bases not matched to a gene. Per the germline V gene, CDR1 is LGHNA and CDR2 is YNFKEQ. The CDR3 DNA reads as TGTGCCAGCAGCTCGGGACAGGGGACTGAAGCTTTCTTT. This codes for CASSSGQGTEAFF.

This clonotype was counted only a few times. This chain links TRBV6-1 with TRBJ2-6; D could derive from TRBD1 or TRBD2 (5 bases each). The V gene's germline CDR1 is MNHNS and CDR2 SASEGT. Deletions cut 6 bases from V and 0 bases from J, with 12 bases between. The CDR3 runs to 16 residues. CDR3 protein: CASRPSGASGANVLTF. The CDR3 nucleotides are TGTGCCAGCAGACCGTCCGGGGCCTCTGGGGCCAACGTCCTGACTTTC.

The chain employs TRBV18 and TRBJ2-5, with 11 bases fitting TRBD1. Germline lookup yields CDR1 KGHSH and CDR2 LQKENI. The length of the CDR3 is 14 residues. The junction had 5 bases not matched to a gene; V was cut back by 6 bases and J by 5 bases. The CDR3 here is CASSPGQGAETQYF. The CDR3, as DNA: TGTGCCAGCTCCCCTGGACAGGGGGCTGAGACCCAGTACTTC.

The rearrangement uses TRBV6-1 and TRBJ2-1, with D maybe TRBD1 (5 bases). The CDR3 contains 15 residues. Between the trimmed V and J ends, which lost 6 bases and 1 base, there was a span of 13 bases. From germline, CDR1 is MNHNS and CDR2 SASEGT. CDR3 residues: CASSPTEPSYNEQFF. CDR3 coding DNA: TGTGCCAGCAGCCCGACAGAACCATCCTACAATGAGCAGTTCTTC.

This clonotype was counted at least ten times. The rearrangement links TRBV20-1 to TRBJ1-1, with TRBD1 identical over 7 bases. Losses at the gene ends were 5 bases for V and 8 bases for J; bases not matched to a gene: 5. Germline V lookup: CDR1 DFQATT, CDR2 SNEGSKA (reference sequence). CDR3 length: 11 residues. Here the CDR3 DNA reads TGCAGTGCTCAACAGGACAGGGAAGCTTTCTTT. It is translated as CSAQQDREAFF.

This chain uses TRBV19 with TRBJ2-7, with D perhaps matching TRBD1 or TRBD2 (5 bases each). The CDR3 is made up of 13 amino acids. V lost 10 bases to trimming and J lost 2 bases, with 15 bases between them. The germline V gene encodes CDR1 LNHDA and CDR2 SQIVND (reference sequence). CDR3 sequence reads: CATRRDHAYEQYF. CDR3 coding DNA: TGTGCCACTCGCCGGGACCACGCCTACGAGCAGTACTTC.

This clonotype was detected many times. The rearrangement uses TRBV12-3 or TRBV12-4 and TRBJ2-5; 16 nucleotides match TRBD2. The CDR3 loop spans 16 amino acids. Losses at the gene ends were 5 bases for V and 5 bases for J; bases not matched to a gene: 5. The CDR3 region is CASSGTSGGARETQYF. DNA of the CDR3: TGTGCCAGCAGTGGGACTAGCGGGGGGGCACGGGAGACCCAGTACTTC.

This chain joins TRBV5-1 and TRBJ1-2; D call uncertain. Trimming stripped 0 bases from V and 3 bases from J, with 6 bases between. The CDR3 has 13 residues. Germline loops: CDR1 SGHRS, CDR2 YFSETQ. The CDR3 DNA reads TGCGCCAGCAGCTTGGTACAAGACTATGGCTACACCTTC. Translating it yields CASSLVQDYGYTF.

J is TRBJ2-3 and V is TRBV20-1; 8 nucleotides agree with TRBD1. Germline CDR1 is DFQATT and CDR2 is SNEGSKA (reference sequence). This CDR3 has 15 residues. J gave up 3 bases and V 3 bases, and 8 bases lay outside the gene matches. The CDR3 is CSASWTGQGTDTQYF. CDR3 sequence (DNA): TGCAGTGCTAGTTGGACAGGGCAGGGGACAGATACGCAGTATTTT.

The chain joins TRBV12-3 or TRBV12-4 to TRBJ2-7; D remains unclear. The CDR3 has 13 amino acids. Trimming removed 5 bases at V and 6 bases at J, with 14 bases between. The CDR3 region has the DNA TGTGCCAGCAGTCTCCGGGCCACCTCCGAGCAGTACTTC. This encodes CASSLRATSEQYF.

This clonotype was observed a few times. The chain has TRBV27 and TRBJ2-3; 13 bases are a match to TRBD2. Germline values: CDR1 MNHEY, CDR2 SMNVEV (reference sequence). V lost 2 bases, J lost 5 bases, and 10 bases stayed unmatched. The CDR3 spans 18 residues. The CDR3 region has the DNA TGTGCCAGCAGTTTACGGTTAACTAGCGGGAGGGCGGTAGATACGCAGTATTTT. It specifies CASSLRLTSGRAVDTQYF.